This T cell receptor (beta chain) came from a study of cytomegalovirus exposure and HLA in healthy donors. Study findings and constraints: In a later analysis, at a false discovery rate of 0.05, 17,000 or so TCR beta sequences matched HLA alleles. Later analysis revealed greater clonal expansion in HLA-associated TCR beta chains than in equally common others. Usually a TCR sequence was rare, but some public TCRs were found in many donors.

As regards this clone: Its target is unknown.

There are 14 residues in the CDR3. Between the trimmed V and J ends, which lost 3 bases and 8 bases, there was a span of 14 bases. Germline V gene sequence: CDR1 MNHEY, CDR2 SMNVEV (reference sequence). The PCR made use of 60 Vbeta and 13 Jbeta primers. Sequencing was performed with immunoSEQ multiplex PCR; in TCRdb, only in-frame clones are kept and a portion is missing. This sample's table reports about 160,000 clones. The sample was PBMCs. This receptor was taken from a woman aged 55-70 years in good health and CMV-seronegative. This chain connects TRBV27 to TRBJ2-1; D is perhaps TRBD2 (5 bases). The CDR3 sequence: CASSFRAASYEQFF. CDR3 DNA sequence: TGTGCCAGCAGTTTTCGAGCGGCCAGCTATGAGCAGTTCTTC.